This T cell receptor beta chain was recovered during a study of OX40 agonist ivuxolimab in advanced cancers. Background on the study: All patients had ivuxolimab intravenously every 2 weeks at 0.01 to 10 mg/kg.

The CDR3 length is 16 residues. With 2 bases clipped from V and 2 bases from J, the junction kept 7 bases outside the gene matches. In germline, CDR1 is MNHNY, CDR2 SVGAGI (reference sequence). Data came from immunoSEQ multiplex PCR; TCRdb stores just in-frame clones and leaves some out. The table lists roughly 16,000 clones, approximately 80% of them singletons. As for this clone: Its antigen remains unknown.

Whole-study results and caveats: Among the lowest peripheral clonal expansion occurred in 0.1-3.0 mg/kg partial responders. Normalized T-cell clonal expansion was also low in a subset of nonresponders.

V usage is TRBV6-6 and J usage is TRBJ1-1, with 8 bases that match TRBD1. Material: CD4+ or CD8+ T cells sorted from blood, obtained in a trial of the OX40 agonist ivuxolimab. The TCR was taken from an adult with an advanced solid tumor such as melanoma, head and neck, liver or kidney cancer. CDR3 in amino acids: CASSYPWAGGNTEAFF. For the CDR3, the DNA is TGTGCCAGCAGTTACCCCTGGGCAGGGGGCAACACTGAAGCTTTCTTT.